The rows below give T cell receptor beta chains drawn from one sample of a study of T cell repertoires in cytomegalovirus infection. MiXCR, run by TCRdb on the reads, gives a single entry per CDR3 protein. The table has a few hundred thousand distinct CDR3 sequences, about 23% seen once. Source material: CD8+ T cells from PBMCs. Source of these receptors: a human donor in good health (CMV status not recorded). Some clones in this sample may be carry-over from other donors' samples. Both conserved end residues are part of each CDR3. Fields, in order: V gene, J gene, CDR3 protein.

TRBV7-6	TRBJ2-3	CASTLGHNTDTQYF
TRBV15	TRBJ2-1	CATSNELAGAIYNEQFF
TRBV12-3/TRBV12-4	TRBJ2-2	CATPSSTGELFF
TRBV2	TRBJ1-1	CASRSIEAFF
TRBV7-3	TRBJ1-2	CASSPSWGYGYTF
TRBV29-1	TRBJ1-1	CSVDGGGAWTEAFF
TRBV7-3	TRBJ1-1	CASREQGSTEAFF
TRBV7-9	TRBJ2-1	CASAGALREQFF
TRBV12-3/TRBV12-4	TRBJ1-4	CASSLASGGANEKLFF
TRBV19	TRBJ1-5	CASRMLTGTQPQHF
TRBV19	TRBJ2-1	CASRAREAYNEQFF
TRBV12-3/TRBV12-4	TRBJ1-3	CASTYGGNTIYF
TRBV2	TRBJ2-1	CASSERLAGASSYNEQFF
TRBV27	TRBJ1-5	CASSLGLWQPQHF
TRBV7-9	TRBJ2-2	CASSFGGHTGELFF
TRBV10-3	TRBJ2-7	CAISDPGQRYEQYF
TRBV19	TRBJ1-1	CASSTGGWDTEAFF
TRBV6-2/TRBV6-3	TRBJ2-2	CASTPLTEYTGELFF
TRBV27	TRBJ2-3	CASQGHLTATDTQYF
TRBV2	TRBJ1-1	CASRRTGTANTEAFF
TRBV5-6	TRBJ1-1	CASSMTENTEAFF
TRBV2	TRBJ2-7	CASFLGTSGGYEQYF
TRBV20-1	TRBJ1-4	CSAREVFRTENEKLFF
TRBV5-4	TRBJ2-7	CASSVGTGGYEQYF
TRBV20-1	TRBJ2-1	CSARDRRLAFKNEQFF
TRBV5-8	TRBJ1-3	CASSLFGQGIRNTIYF
TRBV20-1	TRBJ2-7	CSASAGQAISYEQYF
TRBV6-4	TRBJ2-5	CASSELASKYQETQYF
TRBV29-1	TRBJ2-7	CSVEGWIRGTPYEQYF
TRBV28	TRBJ2-1	CASGGTGRPNEQFF
TRBV10-3	TRBJ2-7	CAISEFGQAYEQYF
TRBV27	TRBJ1-1	CASRIYRGKGTEAFF
TRBV6-5	TRBJ1-1	CASSYEGQNTEAFF